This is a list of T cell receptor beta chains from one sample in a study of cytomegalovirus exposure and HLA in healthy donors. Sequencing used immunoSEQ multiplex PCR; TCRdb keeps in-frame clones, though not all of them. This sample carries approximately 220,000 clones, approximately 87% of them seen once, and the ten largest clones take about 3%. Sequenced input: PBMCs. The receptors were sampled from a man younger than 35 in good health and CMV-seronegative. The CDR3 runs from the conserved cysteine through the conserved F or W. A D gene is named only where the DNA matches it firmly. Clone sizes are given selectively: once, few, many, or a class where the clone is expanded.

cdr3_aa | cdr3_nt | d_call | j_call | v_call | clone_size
CASSQGVPEQYF | TGTGCCAGCTCGCAAGGGGTCCCCGAGCAGTACTTC | NA | TRBJ2-7 | TRBV18 | NA
CASREGQGLGETQYF | TGTGCCAGCAGGGAAGGACAGGGTTTAGGAGAGACCCAGTACTTC | TRBD1 | TRBJ2-5 | TRBV9 | NA
CSVARTGGYEQYF | TGCAGCGTCGCCAGGACAGGGGGCTACGAGCAGTACTTC | TRBD1 | TRBJ2-7 | TRBV29-1 | NA
CASSDFQTGDYGYTF | TGTGCCAGCAGTGATTTCCAGACAGGGGATTATGGCTACACCTTC | TRBD1 | TRBJ1-2 | TRBV6-1 | NA
CATSRDITSSYNEQFF | TGTGCCACCAGCAGAGATATCACTAGCTCCTACAATGAGCAGTTCTTC | NA | TRBJ2-1 | TRBV15 | NA
CASSHDRARLDSPLHF | TGTGCCAGCAGCCATGACAGGGCCCGGTTAGATTCACCCCTCCACTTT | TRBD1 | TRBJ1-6 | TRBV7-9 | NA
CASSFSSRGRRGDGYTF | TGTGCCAGCAGTTTCAGCTCACGCGGAAGGAGGGGTGATGGCTACACCTTC | NA | TRBJ1-2 | TRBV28 | few
CASSPKEDRDYLSDTQYF | TGCGCCAGCAGCCCCAAGGAGGACCGGGACTACCTGAGCGATACGCAGTATTTT | TRBD2 | TRBJ2-3 | TRBV4-3 | NA
CASSSTGSPYNEQFF | TGTGCCAGCAGCTCGACAGGGAGTCCCTACAATGAGCAGTTCTTC | TRBD1 | TRBJ2-1 | TRBV7-9 | NA
CASGLVGTSGSYNEQFF | TGTGCTAGTGGTTTGGTGGGGACTAGCGGCTCCTACAATGAGCAGTTCTTC | TRBD2 | TRBJ2-1 | TRBV12-5 | NA
CASSLAGGAVLETQYF | TGCGCCAGCAGCTTGGCTGGAGGGGCGGTCTTAGAGACCCAGTACTTC | NA | TRBJ2-5 | TRBV5-1 | NA
CASSRGTGDGGELFF | TGTGCCAGTAGTCGAGGGACAGGGGATGGCGGGGAGCTGTTTTTT | TRBD1 | TRBJ2-2 | TRBV19 | NA
CASSSGMGRGYEQYF | TGTGCCAGCAGCTCCGGTATGGGTCGGGGGTACGAGCAGTACTTC | NA | TRBJ2-7 | TRBV11-2 | NA
CASRRPGVPYNEQFF | TGTGCCAGTAGGCGCCCGGGGGTCCCTTACAATGAGCAGTTCTTC | NA | TRBJ2-1 | TRBV19 | NA
CASSSWTGAGANVLTF | TGTGCCAGCAGTTCATGGACAGGGGCTGGGGCCAACGTCCTGACTTTC | TRBD1 | TRBJ2-6 | TRBV6-6 | NA
CASSPVGTGVYEQYF | TGTGCCAGCAGTCCCGTCGGGACAGGGGTTTACGAGCAGTACTTC | TRBD1 | TRBJ2-7 | TRBV28 | NA
CASTPWGQGGINEQYF | TGTGCCAGCACCCCCTGGGGTCAGGGCGGGATAAACGAGCAGTACTTC | NA | TRBJ2-7 | TRBV28 | NA
CSVRVVGTQYF | TGCAGCGTTCGGGTCGTTGGTACGCAGTATTTT | NA | TRBJ2-3 | TRBV29-1 | NA
CASRPVFRQPQHF | TGTGCCAGCAGGCCGGTCTTCCGCCAGCCCCAGCATTTT | NA | TRBJ1-5 | TRBV25-1 | NA
CASSQGSAGETDTQYF | TGCGCCAGCAGCCAAGGTTCGGCGGGGGAGACAGATACGCAGTATTTT | TRBD2 | TRBJ2-3 | TRBV4-1 | NA
CASSQDLQGARGNTIYF | TGCGCCAGCAGCCAAGATCTACAGGGGGCGCGGGGAAACACCATATATTTT | TRBD1 | TRBJ1-3 | TRBV4-3 | NA
CASLQISNQPQHF | TGTGCCAGTCTCCAGATTAGCAATCAGCCCCAGCATTTT | NA | TRBJ1-5 | TRBV28 | once
CSVQRGYEQYF | TGCAGTGTACAGCGGGGCTACGAGCAGTACTTC | TRBD2 | TRBJ2-7 | TRBV20-1 | NA
CASSLDRGSGANVLTF | TGTGCCAGCAGCTTAGACAGGGGCTCTGGGGCCAACGTCCTGACTTTC | TRBD1 | TRBJ2-6 | TRBV9 | NA
CASSSRGHEQFF | TGCGCCAGCAGCTCCAGGGGGCATGAGCAGTTCTTC | TRBD1 | TRBJ2-1 | TRBV5-1 | NA
CASSAIDSSYNSPLHF | TGTGCCAGCAGCGCTATAGACAGCTCCTATAATTCACCCCTCCACTTT | NA | TRBJ1-6 | TRBV2 | NA
CASSFTHEQYF | TGTGCCAGCAGCTTTACTCACGAGCAGTACTTC | NA | TRBJ2-7 | TRBV11-2 | few
CASSSPGLTDTQYF | TGCGCCAGCAGCTCCCCGGGACTCACAGATACGCAGTATTTT | NA | TRBJ2-3 | TRBV5-1 | NA
CASSLVPEKNTEAFF | TGCGCCAGCAGCTTGGTCCCAGAAAAGAACACTGAAGCTTTCTTT | NA | TRBJ1-1 | TRBV5-1 | NA
CAITTQGGYNEQFF | TGTGCCATCACTACCCAGGGGGGATACAATGAGCAGTTCTTC | NA | TRBJ2-1 | TRBV10-3 | once
CASSYQGATNEKLFF | TGTGCCAGCAGTTACCAGGGCGCAACTAATGAAAAACTGTTTTTT | NA | TRBJ1-4 | TRBV6-5 | NA
CASSPPGQSYYEQYF | TGTGCCAGCTCACCCCCGGGACAGAGTTACTACGAGCAGTACTTC | TRBD1 | TRBJ2-7 | TRBV18 | NA
CASRRGGTDTQYF | TGTGCCAGCAGGCGGGGGGGCACAGATACGCAGTATTTT | TRBD2 | TRBJ2-3 | TRBV6-5 | NA
CASSLSSVSASPSYNEQFF | TGTGCCAGCAGCTTAAGCTCGGTTAGCGCCAGCCCCTCCTACAATGAGCAGTTCTTC | NA | TRBJ2-1 | TRBV7-3 | NA
CASGQGGDEKLFF | TGCGCCAGCGGACAGGGCGGGGATGAAAAACTGTTTTTT | TRBD1 | TRBJ1-4 | TRBV5-1 | NA
CASSQDRTGDLYEQYF | TGCGCCAGCAGCCAAGACCGGACAGGGGACTTATACGAGCAGTACTTC | TRBD1 | TRBJ2-7 | TRBV4-1 | NA
CASRETYGGELFF | TGTGCCAGCAGAGAAACCTATGGCGGGGAGCTGTTTTTT | NA | TRBJ2-2 | TRBV27 | NA
CASSFGGSGYEQYF | TGTGCCAGCAGCTTTGGTGGTAGCGGTTACGAGCAGTACTTC | NA | TRBJ2-7 | TRBV7-9 | NA
CASSLPAGNEAFF | TGTGCCAGCAGCTTACCAGCAGGAAATGAAGCTTTCTTT | NA | TRBJ1-1 | TRBV7-9 | NA
CASSSGEVGYTF | TGTGCCAGCAGCTCCGGGGAGGTTGGCTACACCTTC | NA | TRBJ1-2 | TRBV11-3 | NA
CAWSVPGQYYEQYF | TGTGCCTGGAGTGTACCTGGACAGTACTACGAGCAGTACTTC | NA | TRBJ2-7 | TRBV30 | NA
CASSSTVSYEQYF | TGTGCCAGCAGCTCGACAGTATCCTACGAGCAGTACTTC | NA | TRBJ2-7 | TRBV5-6 | NA